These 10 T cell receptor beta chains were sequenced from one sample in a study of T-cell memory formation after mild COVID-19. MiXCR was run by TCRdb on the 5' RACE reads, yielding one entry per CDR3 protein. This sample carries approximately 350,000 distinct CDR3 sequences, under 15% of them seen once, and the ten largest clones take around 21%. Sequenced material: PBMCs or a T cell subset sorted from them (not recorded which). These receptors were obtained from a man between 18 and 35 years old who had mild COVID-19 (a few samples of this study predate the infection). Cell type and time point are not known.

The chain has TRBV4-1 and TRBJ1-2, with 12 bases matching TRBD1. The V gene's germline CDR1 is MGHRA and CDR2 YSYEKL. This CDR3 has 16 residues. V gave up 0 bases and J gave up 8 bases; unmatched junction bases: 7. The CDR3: CASSQERGQGAWGYTF. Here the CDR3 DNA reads TGCGCCAGCAGCCAAGAAAGGGGACAGGGGGCGTGGGGCTACACCTTC.

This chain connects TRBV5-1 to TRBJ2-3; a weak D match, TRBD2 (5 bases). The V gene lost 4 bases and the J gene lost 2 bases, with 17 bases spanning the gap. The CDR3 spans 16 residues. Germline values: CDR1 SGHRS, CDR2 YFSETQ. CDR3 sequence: CASSLEGLAVTDTQYF. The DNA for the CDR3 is TGCGCCAGCAGCCTTGAGGGTCTAGCAGTCACAGATACGCAGTATTTT.

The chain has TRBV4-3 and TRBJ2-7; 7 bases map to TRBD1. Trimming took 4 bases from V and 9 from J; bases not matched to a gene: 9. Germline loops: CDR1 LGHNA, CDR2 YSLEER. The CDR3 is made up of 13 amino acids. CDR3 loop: CASSPNWDSLQYF. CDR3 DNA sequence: TGCGCCAGCAGCCCGAACTGGGACAGCCTGCAGTACTTC.

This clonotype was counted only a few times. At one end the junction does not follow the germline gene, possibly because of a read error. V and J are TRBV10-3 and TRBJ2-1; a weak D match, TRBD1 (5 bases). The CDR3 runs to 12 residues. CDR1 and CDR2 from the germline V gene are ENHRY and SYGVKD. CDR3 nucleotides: TGTGCCATCAGTGAAAGGGGTCAGGGAAATATCTTC. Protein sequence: CAISERGQGNIF.

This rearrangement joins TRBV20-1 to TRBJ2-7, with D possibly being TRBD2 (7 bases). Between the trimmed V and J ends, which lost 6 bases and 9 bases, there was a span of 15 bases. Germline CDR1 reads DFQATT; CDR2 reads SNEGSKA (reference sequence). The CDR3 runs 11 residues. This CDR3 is CSAERGARQYV. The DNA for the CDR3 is TGCAGTGCGGAACGGGGGGCCAGGCAGTACGTC.

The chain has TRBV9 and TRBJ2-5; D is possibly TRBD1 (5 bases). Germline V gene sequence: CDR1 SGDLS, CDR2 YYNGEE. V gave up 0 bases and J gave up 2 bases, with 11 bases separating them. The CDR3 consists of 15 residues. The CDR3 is CASSVEGAGQETQYF. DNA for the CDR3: TGTGCCAGCAGCGTAGAAGGGGCCGGTCAAGAGACCCAGTACTTC. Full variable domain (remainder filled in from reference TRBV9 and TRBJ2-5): DSGVTQTPKHLITATGQRVTLRCSPRSGDLSVYWYQQSLDQGLQFLIQYYNGEERAKGNILERFSAQQFPDLHSELNLSSLELGDSALYFCASSVEGAGQETQYFGPGTRLLVL.

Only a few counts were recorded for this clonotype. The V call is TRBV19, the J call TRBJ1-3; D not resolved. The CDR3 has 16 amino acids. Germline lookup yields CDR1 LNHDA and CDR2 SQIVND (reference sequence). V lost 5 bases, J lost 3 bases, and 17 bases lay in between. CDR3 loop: CASSPGGTRRGNTIYF. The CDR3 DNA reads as TGTGCCAGTAGTCCGGGTGGAACCCGTCGTGGAAACACCATATATTTT. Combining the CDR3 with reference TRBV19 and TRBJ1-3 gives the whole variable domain DGGITQSPKYLFRKEGQNVTLSCEQNLNHDAMYWYRQDPGQGLRLIYYSQIVNDFQKGDIAEGYSVSREKKESFPLTVTSAQKNPTAFYLCASSPGGTRRGNTIYFGEGSWLTVV.

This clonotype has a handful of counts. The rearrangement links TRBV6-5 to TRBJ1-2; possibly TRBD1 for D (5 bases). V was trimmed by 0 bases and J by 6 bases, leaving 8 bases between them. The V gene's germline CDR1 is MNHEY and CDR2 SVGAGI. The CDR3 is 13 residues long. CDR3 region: CASSYSWDHGYTF. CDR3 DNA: TGTGCCAGCAGTTACTCCTGGGACCATGGCTACACCTTC.

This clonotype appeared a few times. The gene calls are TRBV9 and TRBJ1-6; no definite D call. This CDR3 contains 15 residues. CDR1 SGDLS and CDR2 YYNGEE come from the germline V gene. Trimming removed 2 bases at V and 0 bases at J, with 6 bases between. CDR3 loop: CASSVGSSYNSPLHF. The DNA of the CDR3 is TGTGCCAGCAGCGTGGGGAGCTCCTATAATTCACCCCTCCACTTT.

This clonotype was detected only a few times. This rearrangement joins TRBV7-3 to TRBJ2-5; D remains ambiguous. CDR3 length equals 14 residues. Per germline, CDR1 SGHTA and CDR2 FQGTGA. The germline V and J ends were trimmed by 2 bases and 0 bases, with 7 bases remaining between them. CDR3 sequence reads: CASSLVFNQETQYF. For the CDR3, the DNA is TGTGCCAGCAGCTTAGTGTTCAACCAAGAGACCCAGTACTTC.